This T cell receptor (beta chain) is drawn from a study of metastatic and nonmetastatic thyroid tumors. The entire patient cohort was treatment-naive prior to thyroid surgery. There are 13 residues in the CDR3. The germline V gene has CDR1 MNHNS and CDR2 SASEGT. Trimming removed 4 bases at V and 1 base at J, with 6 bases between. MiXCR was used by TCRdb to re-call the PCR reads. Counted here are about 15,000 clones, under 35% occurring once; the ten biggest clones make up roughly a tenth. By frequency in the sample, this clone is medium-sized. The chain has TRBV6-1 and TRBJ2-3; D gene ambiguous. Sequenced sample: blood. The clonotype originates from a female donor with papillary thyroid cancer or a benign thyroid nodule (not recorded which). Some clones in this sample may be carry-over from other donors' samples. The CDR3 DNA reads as TGTGCCAGCAGTGGCGTTGGCACAGATACGCAGTATTTT. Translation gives CASSGVGTDTQYF.